The 9 T cell receptor beta chains below all came from one sample that was sequenced in a study of shared clonotypes between healthy human individuals. TCRdb keeps only in-frame clones here, not all; method: immunoSEQ multiplex PCR. The sample comprises approximately 500,000 clones, almost 80% of which are singletons, and about 12% rests with the top ten. Sequenced sample: PBMCs. All receptors come from a woman between 40 and 50 years old in good health. Some clones in this sample may be carry-over from other donors' samples.

The rearrangement links TRBV9 to TRBJ2-3; 7 bases map to TRBD2. The V gene's germline CDR1 is SGDLS and CDR2 YYNGEE. The CDR3 loop spans 14 amino acids. The V and J ends lost 6 bases and 5 bases, in that order; junction bases with no gene match: 9. The CDR3 sequence: CASTQRRELDTQYF. DNA of the CDR3: TGTGCCAGCACCCAACGGCGGGAGTTAGATACGCAGTATTTT.

This chain links TRBV14 with TRBJ2-5; TRBD2 agrees at 8 bases. Per germline, CDR1 SGHDN and CDR2 FVKESK. J was trimmed by 4 bases and V by 1 base; bases with no gene match: 2. This CDR3 is 14 amino acids long. CDR3 in amino acids: CASSQGLAGETQYF. Written as DNA, the CDR3 is TGTGCCAGCAGCCAAGGCCTAGCGGGAGAGACCCAGTACTTC.

This chain joins TRBV18 and TRBJ1-1; the D is unclear. This CDR3 spans 13 amino acids. Between the trimmed V and J ends, which lost 3 bases and 1 base, there was a span of 6 bases. CDR1 is KGHSH, CDR2 LQKENI, per germline. Here the CDR3 DNA reads TGTGCCAGCTCACCCCCAAGGAACACTGAAGCTTTCTTT. Its protein product is CASSPPRNTEAFF.

This rearrangement joins TRBV5-1 to TRBJ2-3; the D gene could be TRBD1 or TRBD2 (6 bases each). The CDR3 consists of 14 residues. Germline CDR1 SGHRS, CDR2 YFSETQ. Between the trimmed V and J ends, which lost 4 bases and 5 bases, there was a span of 14 bases. The CDR3 region has the DNA TGCGCCAGCAGCGGGGGGCCAGGGGTAGATACGCAGTATTTT. As protein: CASSGGPGVDTQYF.

This chain links TRBV6-5 with TRBJ2-5; TRBD1 agrees at 7 bases. With V trimmed by 5 bases and J by 4 bases, 10 bases remained unmatched. CDR1 is MNHEY, CDR2 SVGAGI, per germline. The CDR3 runs to 15 residues. The CDR3 nucleotides are TGTGCCAGCAGTCACAGGGGTGTGTCCTCAGAGACCCAGTACTTC. Encoded protein: CASSHRGVSSETQYF.

The V call is TRBV9, the J call TRBJ2-7; D is possibly TRBD2 (5 bases). The ends were cut back, 0 bases at V and 2 bases at J, with 18 bases in the middle. Germline V lookup: CDR1 SGDLS, CDR2 YYNGEE. The CDR3 loop spans 17 amino acids. The CDR3 reads CASSVVSGEANPYEQYF. DNA for the CDR3: TGTGCCAGCAGCGTAGTGAGCGGAGAAGCGAACCCCTACGAGCAGTACTTC.

The V and J genes are TRBV4-3 and TRBJ2-3, with TRBD1 as a possible D gene (6 bases). The V end was cut by 3 bases, the J end by 0 bases, with 10 bases between. This CDR3 comprises 15 residues. The V gene's germline CDR1 is LGHNA and CDR2 YSLEER. For the CDR3, the DNA is TGCGCCAGCAGCCATGAGGACAGCAGCACAGATACGCAGTATTTT. Its translation is CASSHEDSSTDTQYF.

V and J are TRBV28 and TRBJ2-6; D uncertain. CDR1 is MDHEN, CDR2 SYDVKM, per germline. This CDR3 contains 13 residues. V was pared by 6 bases and J by 2 bases, with 5 bases between. CDR3 protein: CASSGPGANVLTF. The CDR3 DNA reads TGTGCCAGCAGCGGTCCTGGGGCCAACGTCCTGACTTTC.

The CDR3 nucleotides read TGTGCCAGCACCCAGACTAGCGGGAGGGCAGTAGGGCAGTTCTTC. It codes for CASTQTSGRAVGQFF. This chain uses TRBV28 with TRBJ2-1, with 14 positions matching TRBD2. The V gene end was trimmed by 7 bases and the J gene end by 12 bases; junction bases not matched to a gene: 11. The CDR3 is made up of 15 amino acids. Germline V gene sequence: CDR1 MDHEN, CDR2 SYDVKM.